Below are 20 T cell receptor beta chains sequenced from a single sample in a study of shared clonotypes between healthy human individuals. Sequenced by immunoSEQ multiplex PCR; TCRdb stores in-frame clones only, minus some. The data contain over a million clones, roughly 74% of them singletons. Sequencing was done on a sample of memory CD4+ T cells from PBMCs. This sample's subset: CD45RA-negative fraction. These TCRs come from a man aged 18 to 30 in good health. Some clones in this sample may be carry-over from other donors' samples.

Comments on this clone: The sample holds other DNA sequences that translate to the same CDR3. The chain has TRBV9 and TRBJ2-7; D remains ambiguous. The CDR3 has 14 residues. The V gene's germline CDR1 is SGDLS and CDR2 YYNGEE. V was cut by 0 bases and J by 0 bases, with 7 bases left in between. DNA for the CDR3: TGTGCCAGCAGCGTAGGGAACAGCTCCTACGAGCAGTACTTC. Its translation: CASSVGNSSYEQYF.

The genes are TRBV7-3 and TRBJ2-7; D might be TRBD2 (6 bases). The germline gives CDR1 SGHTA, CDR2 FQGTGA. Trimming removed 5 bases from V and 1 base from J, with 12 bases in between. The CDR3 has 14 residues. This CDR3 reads CASSPMAGSYEQYF. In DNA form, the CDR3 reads TGTGCCAGCAGCCCCATGGCGGGGTCCTACGAGCAGTACTTC.

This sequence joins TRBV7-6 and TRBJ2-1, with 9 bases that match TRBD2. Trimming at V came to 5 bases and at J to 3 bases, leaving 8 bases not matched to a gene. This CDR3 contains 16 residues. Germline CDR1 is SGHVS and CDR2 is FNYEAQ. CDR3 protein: CASSPRGAGGYNEQFF. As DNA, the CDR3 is TGTGCCAGCAGCCCAAGAGGAGCGGGAGGCTACAATGAGCAGTTCTTC.

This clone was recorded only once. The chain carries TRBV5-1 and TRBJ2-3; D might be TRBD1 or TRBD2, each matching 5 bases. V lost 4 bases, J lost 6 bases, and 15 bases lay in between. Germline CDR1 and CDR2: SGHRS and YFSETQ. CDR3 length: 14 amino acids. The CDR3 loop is CASSEGPASDTQYF. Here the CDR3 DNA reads TGCGCCAGCAGCGAGGGGCCTGCTTCGGATACGCAGTATTTT.

The CDR3 region has the DNA TGTGCCAGCAGCGCTAGCGGTAATGAGCAGTTCTTC. Translating it yields CASSASGNEQFF. The chain uses TRBV11-2 and TRBJ2-1; 7 bases map to TRBD2. V lost 5 bases and J lost 7; bases outside the gene matches: 2. The germline V gene encodes CDR1 SGHAT and CDR2 FQNNGV. CDR3 size: 12 residues.

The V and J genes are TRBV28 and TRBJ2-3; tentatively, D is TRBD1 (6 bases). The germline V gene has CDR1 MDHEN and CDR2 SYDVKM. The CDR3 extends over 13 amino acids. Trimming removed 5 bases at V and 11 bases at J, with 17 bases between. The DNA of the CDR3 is TGTGCCAGCAGTCCCCAACAGGGAAGGGTGCAGTATTTT. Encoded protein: CASSPQQGRVQYF.

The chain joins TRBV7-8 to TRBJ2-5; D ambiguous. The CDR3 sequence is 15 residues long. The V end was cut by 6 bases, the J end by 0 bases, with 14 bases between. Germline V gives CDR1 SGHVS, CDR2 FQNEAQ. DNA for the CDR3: TGTGCCAGCAGTCCCTCAAATGGGGACCAAGAGACCCAGTACTTC. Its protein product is CASSPSNGDQETQYF. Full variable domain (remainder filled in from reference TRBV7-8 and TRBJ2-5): GAGVSQSPRYKVAKRGQDVALRCDPISGHVSLFWYQQALGQGPEFLTYFQNEAQLDKSGLPSDRFFAERPEGSVSTLKIQRTQQEDSAVYLCASSPSNGDQETQYFGPGTRLLVL.

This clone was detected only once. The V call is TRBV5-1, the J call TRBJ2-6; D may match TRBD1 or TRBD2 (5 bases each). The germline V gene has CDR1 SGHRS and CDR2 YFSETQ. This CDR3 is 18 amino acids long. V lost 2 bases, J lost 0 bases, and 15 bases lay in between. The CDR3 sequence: CASSFDPIGGSGANVLTF. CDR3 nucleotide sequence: TGCGCCAGCAGCTTTGACCCGATTGGGGGCTCTGGGGCCAACGTCCTGACTTTC.

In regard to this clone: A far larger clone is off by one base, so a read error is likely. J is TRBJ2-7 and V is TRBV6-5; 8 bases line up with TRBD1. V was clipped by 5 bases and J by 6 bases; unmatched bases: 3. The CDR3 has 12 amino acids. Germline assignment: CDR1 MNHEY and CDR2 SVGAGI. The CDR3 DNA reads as TGTGCCAGCAGTCCAGGGGGCGGCGAGCAGTACTTC. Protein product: CASSPGGGEQYF.

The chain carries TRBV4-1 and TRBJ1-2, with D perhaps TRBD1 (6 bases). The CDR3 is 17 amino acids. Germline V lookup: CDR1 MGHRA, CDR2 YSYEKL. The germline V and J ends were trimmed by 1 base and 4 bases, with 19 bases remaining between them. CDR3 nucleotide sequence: TGCGCCAGCAGCCAAGTAGATACCTCAGGGGAGCGCTATGGCTACACCTTC. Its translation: CASSQVDTSGERYGYTF.

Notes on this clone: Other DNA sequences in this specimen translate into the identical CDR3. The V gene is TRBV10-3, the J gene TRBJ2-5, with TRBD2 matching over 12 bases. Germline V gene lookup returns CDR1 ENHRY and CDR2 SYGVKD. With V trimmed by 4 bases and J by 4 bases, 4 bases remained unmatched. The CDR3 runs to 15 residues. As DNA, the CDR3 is TGTGCCATCAGTGCGCTAGCGGGAGGGGGAGAGACCCAGTACTTC. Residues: CAISALAGGGETQYF.

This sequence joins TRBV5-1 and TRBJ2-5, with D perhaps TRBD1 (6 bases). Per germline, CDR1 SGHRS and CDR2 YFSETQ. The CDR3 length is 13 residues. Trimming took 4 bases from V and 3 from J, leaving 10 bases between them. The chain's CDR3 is CASSVTGKETQYF. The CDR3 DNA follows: TGCGCCAGCAGCGTAACAGGGAAAGAGACCCAGTACTTC.

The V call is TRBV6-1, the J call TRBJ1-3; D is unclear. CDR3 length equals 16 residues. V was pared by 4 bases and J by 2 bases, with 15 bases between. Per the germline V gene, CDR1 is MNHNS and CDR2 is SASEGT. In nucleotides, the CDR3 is TGTGCCAGCAGTGTATTTACCACCACACCTGGAAACACCATATATTTT. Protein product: CASSVFTTTPGNTIYF.

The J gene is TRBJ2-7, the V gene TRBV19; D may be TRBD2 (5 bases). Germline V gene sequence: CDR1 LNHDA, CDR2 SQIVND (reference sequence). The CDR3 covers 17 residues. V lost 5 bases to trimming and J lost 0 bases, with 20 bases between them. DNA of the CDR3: TGTGCCAGTAGTCTTCTAACTAGATTCCACCCCTCCTACGAGCAGTACTTC. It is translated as CASSLLTRFHPSYEQYF.

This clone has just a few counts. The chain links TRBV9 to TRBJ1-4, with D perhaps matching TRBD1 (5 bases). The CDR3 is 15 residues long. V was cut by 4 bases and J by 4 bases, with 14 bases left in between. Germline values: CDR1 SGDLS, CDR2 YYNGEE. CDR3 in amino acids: CASSPHRQSNEKLFF. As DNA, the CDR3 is TGTGCCAGCAGCCCCCACCGACAGAGTAATGAAAAACTGTTTTTT.

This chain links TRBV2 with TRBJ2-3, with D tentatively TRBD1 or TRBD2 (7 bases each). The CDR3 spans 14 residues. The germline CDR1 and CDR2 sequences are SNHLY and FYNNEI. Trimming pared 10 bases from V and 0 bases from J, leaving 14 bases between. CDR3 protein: CATGGGTSTDTQYF. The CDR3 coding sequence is TGTGCCACAGGGGGAGGGACTAGCACAGATACGCAGTATTTT.

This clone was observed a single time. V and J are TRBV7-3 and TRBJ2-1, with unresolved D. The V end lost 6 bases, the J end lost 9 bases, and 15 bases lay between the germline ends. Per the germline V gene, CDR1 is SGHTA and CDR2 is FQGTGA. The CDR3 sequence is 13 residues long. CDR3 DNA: TGTGCCAGCAGTATCGCCGAATACGGTGAGCAGTTCTTC. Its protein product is CASSIAEYGEQFF.

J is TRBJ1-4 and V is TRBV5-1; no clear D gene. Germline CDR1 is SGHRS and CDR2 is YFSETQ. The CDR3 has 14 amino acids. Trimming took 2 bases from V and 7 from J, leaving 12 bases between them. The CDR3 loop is CASSFGTSSEKLFF. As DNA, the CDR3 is TGCGCCAGCAGCTTCGGAACGAGTAGTGAAAAACTGTTTTTT.

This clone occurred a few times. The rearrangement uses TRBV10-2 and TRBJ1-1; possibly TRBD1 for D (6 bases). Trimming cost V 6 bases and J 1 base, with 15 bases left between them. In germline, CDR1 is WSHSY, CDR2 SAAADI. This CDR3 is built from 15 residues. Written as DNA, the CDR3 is TGCGCCAGCAGCCCACAGGGTTCAGGGAACACTGAAGCTTTCTTT. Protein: CASSPQGSGNTEAFF.

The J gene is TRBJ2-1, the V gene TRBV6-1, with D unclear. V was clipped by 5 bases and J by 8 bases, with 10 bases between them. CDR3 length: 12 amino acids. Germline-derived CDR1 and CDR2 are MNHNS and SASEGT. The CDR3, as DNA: TGTGCCAGCAGTCTATTAAGGGATGAGCAGTTCTTC. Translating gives CASSLLRDEQFF.